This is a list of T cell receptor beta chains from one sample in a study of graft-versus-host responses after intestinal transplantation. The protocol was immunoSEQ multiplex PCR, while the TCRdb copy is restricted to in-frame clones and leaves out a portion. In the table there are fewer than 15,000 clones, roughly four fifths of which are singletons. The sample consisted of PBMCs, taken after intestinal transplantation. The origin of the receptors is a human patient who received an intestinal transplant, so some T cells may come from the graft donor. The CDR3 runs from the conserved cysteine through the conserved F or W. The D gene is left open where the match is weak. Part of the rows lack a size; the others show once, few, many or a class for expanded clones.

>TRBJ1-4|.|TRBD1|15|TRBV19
TGTGCCAGCGCAGCACCACAGGGGTTTAATGAAAAACTGTTTTTT
CASAAPQGFNEKLFF
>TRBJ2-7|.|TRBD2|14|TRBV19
TGTGCCAGTAGTATCTCAACGGGAGGCGACGAGCAGTACTTC
CASSISTGGDEQYF
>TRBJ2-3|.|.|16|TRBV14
TGTGCCAGCAGCCAAGATCGGGTAGCCGAGCTCGATACGCAGTATTTT
CASSQDRVAELDTQYF
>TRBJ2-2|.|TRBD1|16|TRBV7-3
TGTGCCAGCAGCCCTACAGGGGTGAGGGTCACCGGGGAGCTGTTTTTT
CASSPTGVRVTGELFF
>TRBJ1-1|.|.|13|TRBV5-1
TGCGCCAGCAGGAAAGGGGAGTCGGCTGAAGCTTTCTTT
CASRKGESAEAFF
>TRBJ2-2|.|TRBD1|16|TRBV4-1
TGCGCCAGCAGCCAAGCCCGACAGGGTAGGGCCGGGGAGCTGTTTTTT
CASSQARQGRAGELFF
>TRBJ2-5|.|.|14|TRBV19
TGTGCCAGTCAGTCGACGGGGTCATATGGGACCCAGTACTTC
CASQSTGSYGTQYF
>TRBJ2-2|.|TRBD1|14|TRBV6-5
TGTGCCAGCAGATTCTACAGGGGCACCGGGGAGCTGTTTTTT
CASRFYRGTGELFF
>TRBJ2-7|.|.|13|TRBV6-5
TGTGCCAGCAGTTATCAGGACCTTGGTGAGCAGTACTTC
CASSYQDLGEQYF
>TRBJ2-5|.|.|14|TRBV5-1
TGCGCCAGCAGCTTGGGGGTCTCACAAGAGACCCAGTACTTC
CASSLGVSQETQYF
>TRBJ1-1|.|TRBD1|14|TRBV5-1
TGCGCCAGCAGTAGGACAGGGGTGAACACTGAAGCTTTCTTT
CASSRTGVNTEAFF
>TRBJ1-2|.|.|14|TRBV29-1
TGCAGCGTTGAAGGACAGGCCTGGAACTATGGCTACACCTTC
CSVEGQAWNYGYTF
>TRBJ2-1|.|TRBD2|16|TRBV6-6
TGTGCCAGCAGCCAACCCAAAGGGGAGGGCTACAATGAGCAGTTCTTC
CASSQPKGEGYNEQFF
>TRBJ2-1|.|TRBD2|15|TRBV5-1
TGCGCCAGCATCGAGACTAGCGGGAGGGGGGATGAGCAGTTCTTC
CASIETSGRGDEQFF
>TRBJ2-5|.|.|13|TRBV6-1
TGTGCCAGCAGTAGGCTAGACCAAGAGACCCAGTACTTC
CASSRLDQETQYF
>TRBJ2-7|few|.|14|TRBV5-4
TGTGCCAGCAGCTCTGAGTCGGGGGCTCGCGAGCAGTACTTC
CASSSESGAREQYF
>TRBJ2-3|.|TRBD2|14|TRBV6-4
TGTGCCAGCAGTGCCGGGACTAGCGGAGATACGCAGTATTTT
CASSAGTSGDTQYF
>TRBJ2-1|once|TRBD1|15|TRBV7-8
TGTGCCAGCAGCTTCCCCCCAGGGGGCCAGGATGAGCAGTTCTTC
CASSFPPGGQDEQFF
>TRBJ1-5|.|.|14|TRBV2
TGTGCCAGCACCCAGGGCCCTACCGGTCAGCCCCAGCATTTT
CASTQGPTGQPQHF
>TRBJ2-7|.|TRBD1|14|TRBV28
TGTGCCAGCAGGGCTGGGACAGCGTTATACGAGCAGTACTTC
CASRAGTALYEQYF
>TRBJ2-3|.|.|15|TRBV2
TGTGCCAGAACGACAGACACTCTTAGCACAGATACGCAGTATTTT
CARTTDTLSTDTQYF
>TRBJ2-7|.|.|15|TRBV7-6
TGTGCCAGCAGCTTAGCCCACAGGAACCGGCCCGAGCAGTACTTC
CASSLAHRNRPEQYF
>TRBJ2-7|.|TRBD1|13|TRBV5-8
TGTGCCAGCAGCTTGGCCGGGACAGCCGAGCAGTACTTC
CASSLAGTAEQYF
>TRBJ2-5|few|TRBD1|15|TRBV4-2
TGTGCCAGCAGCCAAGATCAGGGGGCCCAAGAGACCCAGTACTTC
CASSQDQGAQETQYF
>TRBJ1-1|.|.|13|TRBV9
TGTGCCAGCAGCGTAGACGTGAACACTGAAGCTTTCTTT
CASSVDVNTEAFF
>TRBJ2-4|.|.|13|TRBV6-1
TGTGCCAGCAACCCGGCTTCCATGAACATTCAGTACTTC
CASNPASMNIQYF
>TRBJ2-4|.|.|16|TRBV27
TGTGCCAGCAGTTTCTCAGGGTTCTCCTTCAAAAACATTCAGTACTTC
CASSFSGFSFKNIQYF
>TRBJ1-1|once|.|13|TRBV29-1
TGCAGCGTTGAAGATGCCGGATTCACTGAAGCTTTCTTT
CSVEDAGFTEAFF
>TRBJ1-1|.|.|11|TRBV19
TGTGCCAGTAGTACGAACACTGAAGCTTTCTTT
CASSTNTEAFF
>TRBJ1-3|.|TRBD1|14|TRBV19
TGTGCCAGTAGCACAGGGGTATCTGGAAACACCATATATTTT
CASSTGVSGNTIYF
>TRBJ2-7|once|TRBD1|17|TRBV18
TGTGCCAGCTCACCACCGTCAGGTTGGGACAGACCCTACGAGCAGTACTTC
CASSPPSGWDRPYEQYF
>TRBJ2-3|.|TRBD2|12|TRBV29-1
TGCAGCGTAGGGGAGGGAGCAGATACGCAGTATTTT
CSVGEGADTQYF
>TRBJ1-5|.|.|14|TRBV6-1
TGTGCCAGCAGTGTAGCGGCGATCAATCAGCCCCAGCATTTT
CASSVAAINQPQHF
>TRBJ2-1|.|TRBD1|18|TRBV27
TGTGCCAGCAGTCCCCGGACAGGGGGCCTCCGGGAGGACAATGAGCAGTTCTTC
CASSPRTGGLREDNEQFF
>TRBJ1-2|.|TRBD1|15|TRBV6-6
TGTGCCAGCAGTTACGGCCATATAACAGGGGGTGGCTACACCTTC
CASSYGHITGGGYTF